This record covers a single TCR beta chain. Its antigen remains undetermined. To determine HCMV serostatus, a commercial ELISA kit was used to detect HCMV-specific IgG in serum. Peripheral blood mononuclear cells were isolated from blood by Ficoll density gradient centrifugation. These data come from a study of T cells expressing NK-cell markers (dated by TCRdb to the early 2020s). A note on the overall study: Fewer than ten donors provided sorted CD3+CD56+NKG2C+, CD3+CD56+NKG2C- and CD3+CD56-NKG2C+ T-cell subsets, whose TCR beta-chain repertoires were profiled. Randomly selected healthy volunteers, three men and five women, were used as the eight sequenced donors. Among the eight sequenced donors, only one was HCMV-seronegative, while the other seven were HCMV-seropositive. Sequencing of the libraries produced 2 x 150 bp reads on Illumina HiSeq 2000/2500, MiSeq or NextSeq.

These reads were obtained on an Illumina HiSeq 2000. TCR beta cDNA libraries were prepared using 5'RACE template switching, which introduced a universal primer site and unique molecular identifiers. cDNA synthesis was primed from the TCR beta constant segment and was followed by two successive PCR amplification steps. Processing in the source paper ran as follows. MIGEC was used to demultiplex reads and group the reads by UMI, and MiTCR was used to assemble and quantify clonotypes. To exclude erroneous sequences, any TCR cDNA sequence not supported by at least two reads was discarded. Downstream repertoire analysis used the tcR package, and clonotypes were matched across fractions by CDR3 nucleotide sequence plus V segment. VDJmatch was used to annotate antigen specificity against VDJdb, with one amino acid substitution allowed in CDR3. Each CDR3 protein sequence appears as one entry after TCRdb reprocessed the reads, and no DNA is included. TCRdb's processing, not the authors' own work, is the source of the V and J calls. This sample's table has entries for a few hundred thousand distinct CDR3 sequences. In total, the top ten clones hold approximately 0.42% of the sample.

Results the study describes overall, beyond this receptor: It remained unclear whether the expanded NKG2C-expressing T cell clones were specific for HCMV antigens. In six donors, the dominant CD3+CD56+NKG2C+ clonotypes were among the top 10 CD8+ clonotypes and accounted for roughly 1.0-7.5% of CD8+ T cells. Those dominant clonotypes were again the most abundant among CD3+CD56-NKG2C+ cells in a handful of donors, at roughly 28.3-65%.

The CDR3 numbers 13 residues from cysteine through phenylalanine. No DNA was logged. Via the germline V gene, CDR1 is MNHNS and CDR2 SASEGT. The sample comprised blood T cells: a sorted CD56 or NKG2C T cell subset, CD4+ or CD8+ T cells, or bulk PBMC T cells (not recorded which). Recombination linked TRBV6-1 to TRBJ2-5; the D gene TCRdb calls, TRBD1, cannot be checked with no DNA. The sequence derives from a man between 18 and 35 years old in good health. Donor details come from another sample of the same person, matched by shared clones. For the CDR3, the sequence is CASSPPDRGEPYF.